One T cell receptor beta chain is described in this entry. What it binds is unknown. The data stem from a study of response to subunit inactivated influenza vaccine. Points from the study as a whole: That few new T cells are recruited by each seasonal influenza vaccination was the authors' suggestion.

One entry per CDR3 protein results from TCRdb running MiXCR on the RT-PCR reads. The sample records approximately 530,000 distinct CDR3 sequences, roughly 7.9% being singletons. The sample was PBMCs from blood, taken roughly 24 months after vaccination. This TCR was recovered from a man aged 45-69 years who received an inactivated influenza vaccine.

The CDR3 reads CASSPGGAGRRAYEQYF. Written as DNA, the CDR3 is TGTGCCAGCAGCCCAGGGGGCGCGGGCAGACGGGCCTACGAGCAGTACTTC. This sequence joins TRBV4-2 and TRBJ2-7, with 8 bases aligning to TRBD1. This CDR3 spans 17 amino acids. J gave up 2 bases and V 4 bases, and 13 bases lay outside the gene matches. The germline V gene encodes CDR1 LGHNA and CDR2 YNFKEQ.